The present T cell receptor beta chain was sequenced within a study of tumor and adjacent non-tumor tissue in lung cancer. This sample's RNA came from whole unsorted tissue. Chemotherapy-naive patients with new lung cancer underwent thoracic surgery in China, August–November 2014. The library came from three nested PCR rounds adapted from ARM-PCR protocols. TCRdb re-analysed the multiplex PCR reads in MiXCR, keeping a single row per CDR3 protein. The sample lists tens of thousands of distinct CDR3 sequences; about three fifths were seen once. About this clonotype itself: Antigen unknown. The germline gene is not matched at one end of the junction; a read error may be the cause.

The CDR3 spans 14 residues. Germline V gives CDR1 DFQATT, CDR2 SNEGSKA (reference sequence). Study-wide points: Higher tumor TCR diversity was associated with shorter survival. In normal lung, the top 100 clones were significantly more dominant than in tumor. Significantly higher TCR diversity was found in tumor than normal lung.

The sequence was collected from a man in his fifties with non-small cell lung cancer. Input material: lung tumor tissue. The chain recombines TRBV20-1 with TRBJ1-2; 10 bases are shared with TRBD1. Here the CDR3 DNA reads TGCAGTGCTAGAGATCTAGACAGGGGGCAAGGCTGCACCTTC. It specifies CSARDLDRGQGCTF.